This T cell receptor beta chain was sequenced in a study of CD8+CD57+ T cells in acquired aplastic anemia. Study information: Yields of DNA that came from sorted CD4+ and CD8+ cells averaged about 3 ug. The average read count for CD4+ cells in healthy donors was 9 million to 14 million. Study results and limitations: Both patients and controls carried the same twenty-nine CD8+ CDR3 sequences. For CD8+ Simpson's diversity, patients and controls showed no significant difference.

Genomic DNA was employed as the template in profiling TCR beta VDJ and CDR3. TCRdb processed the reads anew with MiXCR; each CDR3 protein has one entry. The table lists some 140,000 distinct CDR3 sequences, 40% to 45% of them singletons. This clonotype has more than one count but fewer than ten. The antigen remains unidentified. Germline trimming cut 5 bases from V and 2 bases from J; bases unmatched to any gene: 8. The CDR3 has 15 amino acids. The germline V gene encodes CDR1 MGHDK and CDR2 SYGVNS. The sequence was collected from a human donor in good health, serving as a control. The chain uses TRBV25-1 and TRBJ2-5, with 7 bases that match TRBD2. Sequencing was performed on sorted CD4+, CD8+, or CD8+CD57+ T cells (not recorded which) from PBMCs. The CDR3 loop is CASSYSGAGQETQYF. In nucleotides, the CDR3 is TGTGCCAGCAGTTACTCAGGAGCGGGACAAGAGACCCAGTACTTC.